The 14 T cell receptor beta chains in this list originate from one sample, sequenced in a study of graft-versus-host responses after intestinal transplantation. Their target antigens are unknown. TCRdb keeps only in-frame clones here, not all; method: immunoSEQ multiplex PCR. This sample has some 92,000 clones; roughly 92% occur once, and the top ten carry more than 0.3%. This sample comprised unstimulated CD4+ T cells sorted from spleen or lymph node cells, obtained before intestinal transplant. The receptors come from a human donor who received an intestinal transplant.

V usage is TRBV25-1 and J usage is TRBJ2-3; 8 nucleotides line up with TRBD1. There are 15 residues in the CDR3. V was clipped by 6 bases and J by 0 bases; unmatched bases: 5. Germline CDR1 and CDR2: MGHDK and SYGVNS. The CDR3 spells CASRRDRTSTDTQYF. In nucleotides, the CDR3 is TGTGCCAGCAGGAGGGACAGGACTAGCACAGATACGCAGTATTTT.

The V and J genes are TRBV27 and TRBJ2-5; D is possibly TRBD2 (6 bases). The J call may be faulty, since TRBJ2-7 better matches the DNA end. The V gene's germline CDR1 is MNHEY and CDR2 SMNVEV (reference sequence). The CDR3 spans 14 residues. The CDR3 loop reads CASSHERGYYEQYF. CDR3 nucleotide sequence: TGTGCCAGCAGTCACGAACGGGGGTACTACGAGCAGTACTTC.

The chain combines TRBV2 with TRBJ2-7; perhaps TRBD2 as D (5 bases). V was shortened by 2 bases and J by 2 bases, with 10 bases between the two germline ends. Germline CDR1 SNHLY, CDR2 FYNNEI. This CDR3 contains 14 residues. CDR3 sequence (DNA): TGTGCCAGCAGTGAATCCTGGGGAGCCTACGAGCAGTACTTC. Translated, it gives CASSESWGAYEQYF.

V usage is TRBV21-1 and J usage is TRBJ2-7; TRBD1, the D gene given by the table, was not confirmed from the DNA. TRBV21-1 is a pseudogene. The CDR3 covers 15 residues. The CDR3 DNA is TGTGCCAGCAGCAAAGGGACCGAGGGGGAGAACGAGCAGTACTTC. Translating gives CASSKGTEGENEQYF.

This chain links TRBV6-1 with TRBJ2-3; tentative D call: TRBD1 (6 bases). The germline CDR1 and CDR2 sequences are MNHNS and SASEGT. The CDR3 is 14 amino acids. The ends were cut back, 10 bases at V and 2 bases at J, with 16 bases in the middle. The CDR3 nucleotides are TGTGCCACTCGCTGGACAGAACCCACAGATACGCAGTATTTT. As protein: CATRWTEPTDTQYF.

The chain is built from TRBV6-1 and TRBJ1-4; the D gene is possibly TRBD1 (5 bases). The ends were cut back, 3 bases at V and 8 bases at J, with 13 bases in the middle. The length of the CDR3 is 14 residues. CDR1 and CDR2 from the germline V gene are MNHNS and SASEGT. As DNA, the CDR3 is TGTGCCAGCAGTGAGGAGGGGTATCGGGAAAAACTGTTTTTT. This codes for CASSEEGYREKLFF.

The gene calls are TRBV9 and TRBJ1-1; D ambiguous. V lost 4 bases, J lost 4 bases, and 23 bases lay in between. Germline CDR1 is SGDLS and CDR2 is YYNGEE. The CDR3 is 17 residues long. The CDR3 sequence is CASSPLGSTRSSTEAFF. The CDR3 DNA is TGTGCCAGCAGCCCCCTAGGGAGTACAAGGTCGAGCACTGAAGCTTTCTTT.

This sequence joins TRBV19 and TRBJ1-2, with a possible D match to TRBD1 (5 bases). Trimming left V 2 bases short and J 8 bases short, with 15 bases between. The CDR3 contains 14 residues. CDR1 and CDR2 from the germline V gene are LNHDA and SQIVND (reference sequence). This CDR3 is CASSIWDAEYGYTF. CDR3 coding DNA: TGTGCCAGTAGTATATGGGACGCCGAGTACGGCTACACCTTC.

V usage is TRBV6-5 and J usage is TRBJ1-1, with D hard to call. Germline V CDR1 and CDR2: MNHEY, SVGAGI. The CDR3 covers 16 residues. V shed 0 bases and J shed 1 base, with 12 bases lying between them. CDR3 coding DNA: TGTGCCAGCAGTTACTCGAGAGGACGGGGGAACACTGAAGCTTTCTTT. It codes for CASSYSRGRGNTEAFF.

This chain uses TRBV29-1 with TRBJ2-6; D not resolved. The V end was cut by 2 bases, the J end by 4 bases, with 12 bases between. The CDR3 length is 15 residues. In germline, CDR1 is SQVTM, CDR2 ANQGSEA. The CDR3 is CSVEKAGDGANVLTF. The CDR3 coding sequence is TGCAGCGTTGAAAAGGCAGGAGACGGGGCCAACGTCCTGACTTTC.

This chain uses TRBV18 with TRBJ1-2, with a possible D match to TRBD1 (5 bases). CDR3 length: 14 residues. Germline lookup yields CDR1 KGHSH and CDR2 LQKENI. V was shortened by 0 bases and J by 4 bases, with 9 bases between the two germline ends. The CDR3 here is CASSPPGTVYGYTF. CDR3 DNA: TGTGCCAGCTCACCACCGGGGACGGTCTATGGCTACACCTTC. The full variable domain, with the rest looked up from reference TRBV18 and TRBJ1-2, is NAGVMQNPRHLVRRRGQEARLRCSPMKGHSHVYWYRQLPEEGLKFMVYLQKENIIDESGMPKERFSAEFPKEGPSILRIQQVVRGDSAAYFCASSPPGTVYGYTFGSGTRLTVV.

DNA for the CDR3: TGTGCCTGGAGTATGGGGGCGCCTAATGAAAAACTGTTTTTT. It codes for CAWSMGAPNEKLFF. V usage is TRBV30 and J usage is TRBJ1-4, with D tentatively TRBD1 (6 bases). Germline V CDR1 and CDR2: GTSNPN, SVGIG (reference sequence). V lost 2 bases to trimming and J lost 3 bases, with 10 bases between them. This CDR3 is 14 amino acids long.

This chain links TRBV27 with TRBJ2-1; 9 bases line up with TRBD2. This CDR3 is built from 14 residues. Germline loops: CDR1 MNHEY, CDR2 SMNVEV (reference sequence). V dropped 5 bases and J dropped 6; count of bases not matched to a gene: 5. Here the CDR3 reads CASSAGLARNEQFF. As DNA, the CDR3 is TGTGCCAGCAGTGCCGGACTAGCGCGCAATGAGCAGTTCTTC.

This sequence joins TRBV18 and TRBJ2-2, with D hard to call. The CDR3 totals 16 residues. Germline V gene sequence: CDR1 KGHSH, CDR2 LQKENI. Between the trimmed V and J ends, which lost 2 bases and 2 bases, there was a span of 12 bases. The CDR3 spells CASSPITGLNTGELFF. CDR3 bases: TGTGCCAGCTCACCAATAACCGGTTTAAACACCGGGGAGCTGTTTTTT.